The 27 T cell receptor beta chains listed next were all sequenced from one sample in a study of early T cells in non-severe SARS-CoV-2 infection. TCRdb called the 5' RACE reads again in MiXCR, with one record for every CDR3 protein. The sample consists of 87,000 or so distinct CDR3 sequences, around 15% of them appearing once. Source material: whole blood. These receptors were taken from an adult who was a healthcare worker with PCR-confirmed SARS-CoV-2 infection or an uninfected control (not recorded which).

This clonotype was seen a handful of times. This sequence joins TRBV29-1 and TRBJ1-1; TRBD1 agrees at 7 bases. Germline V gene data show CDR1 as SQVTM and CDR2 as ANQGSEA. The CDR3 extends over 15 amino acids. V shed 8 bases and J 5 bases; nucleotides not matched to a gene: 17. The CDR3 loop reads CSSKGKGGVRTEAFF. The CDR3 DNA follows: TGCAGCTCCAAAGGGAAAGGGGGCGTGAGGACTGAAGCTTTCTTT.

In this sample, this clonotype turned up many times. The CDR3 loop is CASSLGRLTERPVKRTEAFF. The DNA for the CDR3 is TGCGCCAGCAGCTTAGGGCGCCTTACAGAAAGGCCGGTCAAACGGACTGAAGCTTTCTTT. This sequence joins TRBV5-1 and TRBJ1-1; D not certain. The CDR3 is 20 residues long. Deletions cut 2 bases from V and 5 bases from J, with 31 bases between. In germline, CDR1 is SGHRS, CDR2 YFSETQ.

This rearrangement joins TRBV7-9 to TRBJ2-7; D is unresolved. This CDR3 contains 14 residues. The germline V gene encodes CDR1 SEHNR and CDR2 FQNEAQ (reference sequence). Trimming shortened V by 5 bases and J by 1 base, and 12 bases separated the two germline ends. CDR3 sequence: CASSPGSISYEQYF. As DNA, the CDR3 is TGTGCCAGCAGCCCCGGCAGCATATCCTACGAGCAGTACTTC. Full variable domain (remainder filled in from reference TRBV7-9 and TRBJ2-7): DTGVSQNPRHKITKRGQNVTFRCDPISEHNRLYWYRQTLGQGPEFLTYFQNEAQLEKSRLLSDRFSAERPKGSFSTLEIQRTEQGDSAMYLCASSPGSISYEQYFGPGTRLTVT.

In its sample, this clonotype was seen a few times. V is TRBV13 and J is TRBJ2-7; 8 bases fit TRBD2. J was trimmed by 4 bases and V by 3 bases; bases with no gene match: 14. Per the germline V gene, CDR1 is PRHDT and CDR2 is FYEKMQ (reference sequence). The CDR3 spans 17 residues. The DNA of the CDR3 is TGTGCCAGCAGCTTGGGGATGGCCGGGACTAGGGTATACGAGCAGTACTTC. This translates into CASSLGMAGTRVYEQYF.

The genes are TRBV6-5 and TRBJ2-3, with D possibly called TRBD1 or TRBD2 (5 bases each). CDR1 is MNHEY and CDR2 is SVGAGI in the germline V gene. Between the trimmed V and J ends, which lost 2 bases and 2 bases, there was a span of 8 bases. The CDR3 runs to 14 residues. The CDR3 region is CASSYGTATDTQYF. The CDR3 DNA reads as TGTGCCAGCAGTTACGGGACGGCCACAGATACGCAGTATTTT.

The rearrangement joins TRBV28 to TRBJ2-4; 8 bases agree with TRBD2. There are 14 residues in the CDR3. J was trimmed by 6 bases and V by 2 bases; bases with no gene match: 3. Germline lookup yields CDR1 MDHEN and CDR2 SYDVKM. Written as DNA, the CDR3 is TGTGCCAGCAGTTTAGCGGGGGGCGGAAACATTCAGTACTTC. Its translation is CASSLAGGGNIQYF.

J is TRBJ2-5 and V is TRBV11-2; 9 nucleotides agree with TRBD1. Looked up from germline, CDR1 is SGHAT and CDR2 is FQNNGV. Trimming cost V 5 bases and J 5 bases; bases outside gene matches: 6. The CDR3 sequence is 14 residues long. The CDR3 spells CASSPPGTGETQYF. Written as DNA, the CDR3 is TGTGCCAGCAGCCCCCCCGGGACAGGGGAGACCCAGTACTTC.

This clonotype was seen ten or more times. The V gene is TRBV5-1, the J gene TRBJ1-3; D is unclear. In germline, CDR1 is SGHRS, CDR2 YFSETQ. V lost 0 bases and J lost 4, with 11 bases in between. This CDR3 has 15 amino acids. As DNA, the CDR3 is TGCGCCAGCAGCTTGGAGGGCGTATTAGGAAACACCATATATTTT. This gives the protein CASSLEGVLGNTIYF.

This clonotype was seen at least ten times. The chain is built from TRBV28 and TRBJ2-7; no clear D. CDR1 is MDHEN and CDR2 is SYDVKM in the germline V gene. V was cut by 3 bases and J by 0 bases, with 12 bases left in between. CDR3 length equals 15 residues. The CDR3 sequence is CASSLSPGSSYEQYF. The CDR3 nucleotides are TGTGCCAGCAGTTTGTCTCCAGGTAGCTCCTACGAGCAGTACTTC.

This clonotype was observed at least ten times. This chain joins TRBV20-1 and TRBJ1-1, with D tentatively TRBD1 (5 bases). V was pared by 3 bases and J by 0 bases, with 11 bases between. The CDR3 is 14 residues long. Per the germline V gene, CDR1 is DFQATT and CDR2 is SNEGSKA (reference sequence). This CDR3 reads CSARGTGMNTEAFF. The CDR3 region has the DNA TGCAGTGCTAGGGGGACGGGAATGAACACTGAAGCTTTCTTT.

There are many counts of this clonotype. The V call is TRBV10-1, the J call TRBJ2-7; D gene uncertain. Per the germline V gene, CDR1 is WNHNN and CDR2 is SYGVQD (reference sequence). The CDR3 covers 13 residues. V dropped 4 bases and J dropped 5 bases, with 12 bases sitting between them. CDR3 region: CASSGSPRDEQYF. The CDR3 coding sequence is TGCGCCAGCAGTGGGTCCCCTCGTGACGAGCAGTACTTC.

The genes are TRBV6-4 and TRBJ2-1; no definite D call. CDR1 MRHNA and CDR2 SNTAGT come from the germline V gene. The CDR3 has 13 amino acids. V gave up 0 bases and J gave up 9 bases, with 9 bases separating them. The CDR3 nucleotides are TGTGCCAGCAGTGACTCTGTGTTAGCTGAGCAGTTCTTC. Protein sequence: CASSDSVLAEQFF.

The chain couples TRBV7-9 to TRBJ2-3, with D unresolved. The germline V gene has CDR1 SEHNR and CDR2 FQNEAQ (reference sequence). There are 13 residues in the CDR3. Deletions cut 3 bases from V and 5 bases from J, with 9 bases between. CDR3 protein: CASSFTYLDTQYF. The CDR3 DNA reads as TGTGCCAGCAGCTTTACTTATCTAGATACGCAGTATTTT.

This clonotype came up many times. The CDR3 protein is CASSLLGDEQYF. In DNA, the CDR3 is TGCGCCAGCAGCTTACTAGGGGACGAGCAGTACTTC. This chain joins TRBV5-1 and TRBJ2-7, with D perhaps being TRBD1 or TRBD2 (5 bases each). This CDR3 has 12 amino acids. V lost 2 bases and J lost 5, with 8 bases in between. From germline, CDR1 is SGHRS and CDR2 YFSETQ.

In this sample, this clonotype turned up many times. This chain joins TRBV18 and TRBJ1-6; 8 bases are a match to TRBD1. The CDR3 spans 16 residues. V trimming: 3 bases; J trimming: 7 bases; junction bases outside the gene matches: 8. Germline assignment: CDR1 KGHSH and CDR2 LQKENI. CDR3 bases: TGTGCCAGCTCACCGAACTCAGGGGGCTCGAATTCACCCCTCCACTTT. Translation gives CASSPNSGGSNSPLHF.

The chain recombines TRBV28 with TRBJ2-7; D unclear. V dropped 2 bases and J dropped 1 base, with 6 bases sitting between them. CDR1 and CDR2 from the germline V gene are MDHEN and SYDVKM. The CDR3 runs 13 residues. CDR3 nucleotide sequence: TGTGCCAGCAGTTTAGTCAGATCCTACGAGCAGTACTTC. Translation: CASSLVRSYEQYF. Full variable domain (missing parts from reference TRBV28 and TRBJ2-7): DVKVTQSSRYLVKRTGEKVFLECVQDMDHENMFWYRQDPGLGLRLIYFSYDVKMKEKGDIPEGYSVSREKKERFSLILESASTNQTSMYLCASSLVRSYEQYFGPGTRLTVT.

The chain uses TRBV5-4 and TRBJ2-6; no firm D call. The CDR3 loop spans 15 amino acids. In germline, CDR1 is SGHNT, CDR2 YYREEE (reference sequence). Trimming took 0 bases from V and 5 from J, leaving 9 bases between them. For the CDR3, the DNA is TGTGCCAGCAGCTTGGAAACTCTCAGGGCCAACGTCCTGACTTTC. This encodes CASSLETLRANVLTF. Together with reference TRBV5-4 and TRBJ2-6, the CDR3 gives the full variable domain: ETGVTQSPTHLIKTRGQQVTLRCSSQSGHNTVSWYQQALGQGPQFIFQYYREEENGRGNFPPRFSGLQFPNYSSELNVNALELDDSALYLCASSLETLRANVLTFGAGSRLTVL.

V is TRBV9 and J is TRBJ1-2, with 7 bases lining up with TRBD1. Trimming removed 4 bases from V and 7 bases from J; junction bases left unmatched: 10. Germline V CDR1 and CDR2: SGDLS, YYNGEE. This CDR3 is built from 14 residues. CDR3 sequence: CASSMPQGNLGYTF. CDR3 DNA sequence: TGTGCCAGCAGCATGCCACAGGGGAATCTTGGCTACACCTTC.

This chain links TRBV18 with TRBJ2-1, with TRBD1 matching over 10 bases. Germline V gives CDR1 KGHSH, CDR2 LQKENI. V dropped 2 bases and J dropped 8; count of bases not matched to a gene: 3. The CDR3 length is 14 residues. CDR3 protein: CASSPWDRGHEQFF. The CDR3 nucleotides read TGTGCCAGCTCACCATGGGACAGGGGACATGAGCAGTTCTTC.

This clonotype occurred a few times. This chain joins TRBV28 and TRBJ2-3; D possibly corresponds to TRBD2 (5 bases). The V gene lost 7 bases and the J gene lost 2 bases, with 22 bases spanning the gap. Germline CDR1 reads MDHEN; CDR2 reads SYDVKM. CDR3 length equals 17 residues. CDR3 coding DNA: TGTGCCAGCATCCCTTTATGGATGGGAGATACCACAGATACGCAGTATTTT. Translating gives CASIPLWMGDTTDTQYF.

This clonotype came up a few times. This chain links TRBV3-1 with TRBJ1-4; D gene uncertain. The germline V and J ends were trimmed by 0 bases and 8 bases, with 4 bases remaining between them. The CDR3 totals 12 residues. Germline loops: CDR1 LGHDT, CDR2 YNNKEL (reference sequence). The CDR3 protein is CASSQDLEKLFF. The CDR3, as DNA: TGTGCCAGCAGCCAAGACTTGGAAAAACTGTTTTTT.

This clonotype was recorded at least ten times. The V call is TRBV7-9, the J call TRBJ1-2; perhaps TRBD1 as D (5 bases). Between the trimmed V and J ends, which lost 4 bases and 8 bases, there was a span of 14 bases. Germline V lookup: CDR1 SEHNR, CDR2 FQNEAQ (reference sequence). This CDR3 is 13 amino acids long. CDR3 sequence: CASSWRGGDGYTF. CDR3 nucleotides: TGTGCCAGCAGCTGGAGGGGCGGGGACGGCTACACCTTC.

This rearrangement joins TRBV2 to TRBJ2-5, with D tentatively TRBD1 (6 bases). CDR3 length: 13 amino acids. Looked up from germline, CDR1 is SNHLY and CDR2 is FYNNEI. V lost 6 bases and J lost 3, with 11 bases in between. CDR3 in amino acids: CASSKTGEETQYF. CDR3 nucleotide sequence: TGTGCCAGCAGCAAGACAGGCGAAGAGACCCAGTACTTC.

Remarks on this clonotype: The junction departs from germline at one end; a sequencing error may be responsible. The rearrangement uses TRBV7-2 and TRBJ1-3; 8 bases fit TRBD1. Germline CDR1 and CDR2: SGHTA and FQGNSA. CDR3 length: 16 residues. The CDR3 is CASSLNRGGSANTIYF. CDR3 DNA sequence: TGTGCCAGCAGCCTCAACAGGGGGGGCTCTGCAAACACCATATATTTT.

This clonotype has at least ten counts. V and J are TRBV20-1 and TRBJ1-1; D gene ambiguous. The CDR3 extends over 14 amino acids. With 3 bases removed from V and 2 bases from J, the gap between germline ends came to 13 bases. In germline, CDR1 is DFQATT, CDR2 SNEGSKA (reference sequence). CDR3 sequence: CSASGQTRNTEAFF. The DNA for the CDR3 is TGCAGTGCTAGCGGGCAGACCAGAAACACTGAAGCTTTCTTT.

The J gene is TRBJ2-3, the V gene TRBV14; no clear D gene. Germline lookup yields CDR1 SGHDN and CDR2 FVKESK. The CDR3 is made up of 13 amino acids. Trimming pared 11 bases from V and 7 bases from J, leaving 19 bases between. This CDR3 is CASTPGAANTQYF. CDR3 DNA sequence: TGTGCCTCTACCCCTGGAGCAGCGAATACGCAGTATTTT.

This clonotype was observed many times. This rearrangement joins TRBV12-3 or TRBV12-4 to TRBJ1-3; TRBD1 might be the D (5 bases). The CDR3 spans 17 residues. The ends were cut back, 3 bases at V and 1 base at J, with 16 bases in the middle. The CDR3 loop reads CASSFPLGVGSGNTIYF. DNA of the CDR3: TGTGCCAGCAGTTTCCCTTTGGGGGTGGGGTCTGGAAACACCATATATTTT.